Sequencing of this T cell receptor (beta chain) was carried out in a study of blood T cell repertoires in COVID-19. Germline V CDR1 and CDR2: SGHRS, YFSETQ. J gave up 4 bases and V 4 bases, and 11 bases lay outside the gene matches. The CDR3 consists of 16 residues. Original processing notes: Nucleated cell counts were estimated from reference gene primer amplification. The assay was immunoSEQ multiplex PCR, and TCRdb's table has in-frame clones only and misses some. Clonal size and the V and J genes are those of that table, whereas D and trimming came from the DNA. The sample comprises over 200,000 clones, under 90% of which are singletons, and about 4% rests with the top ten.

Sequencing was carried out using PBMCs or T cells enriched from blood (not recorded which). This sequence originates from a woman aged 25-40 years with acute COVID-19. The chain couples TRBV5-1 to TRBJ1-2; 9 nucleotides line up with TRBD1. CDR3 nucleotides: TGCGCCAGCAGCCAACCGGGACAGGGAATTTCCTATGGCTACACCTTC. This gives the protein CASSQPGQGISYGYTF.